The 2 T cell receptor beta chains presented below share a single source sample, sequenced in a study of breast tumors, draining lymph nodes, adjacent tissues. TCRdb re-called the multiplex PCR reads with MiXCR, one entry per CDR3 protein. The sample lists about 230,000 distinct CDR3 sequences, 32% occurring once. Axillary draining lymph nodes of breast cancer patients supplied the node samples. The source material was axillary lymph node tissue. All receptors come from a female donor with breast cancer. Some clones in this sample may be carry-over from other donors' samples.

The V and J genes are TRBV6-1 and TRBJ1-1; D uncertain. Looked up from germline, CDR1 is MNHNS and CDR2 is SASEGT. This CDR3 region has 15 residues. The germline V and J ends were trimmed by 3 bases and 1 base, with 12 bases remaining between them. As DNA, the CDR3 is TGTGCCAGCAGTGATGCGGGCAGAACGAACACTGAAGCTTTCTTT. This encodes CASSDAGRTNTEAFF.

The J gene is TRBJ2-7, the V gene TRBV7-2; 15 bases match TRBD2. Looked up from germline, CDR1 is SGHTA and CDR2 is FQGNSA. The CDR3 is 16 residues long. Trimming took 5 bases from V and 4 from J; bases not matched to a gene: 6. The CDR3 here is CASSPNGTSGGYEQYF. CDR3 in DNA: TGTGCCAGCAGCCCGAACGGGACTAGCGGGGGGTACGAGCAGTACTTC.